This T cell receptor (beta chain) was profiled in a study of cytomegalovirus exposure and HLA in healthy donors. For this clone: The antigen remains unidentified.

The V gene lost 3 bases and the J gene lost 3 bases, with 5 bases spanning the gap. The germline CDR1 and CDR2 sequences are MNHEY and SMNVEV (reference sequence). CDR3 length: 13 amino acids. Each donor was healthy, and each was a bone marrow donor. General observations from the study: The study listed 164 cytomegalovirus-associated TCR beta chains. The Asian-associated ancestry cluster reportedly had fewer N-insertions than the roughly 670-donor mean in a later analysis.

Primers for the PCR totalled 60 Vbeta and 13 Jbeta. Profiled with immunoSEQ multiplex PCR; TCRdb holds only in-frame clones, not every one. This sample has some 200,000 clones; about 86% occur once, and the top ten carry about 2.3%. This receptor was taken from a woman aged 25 to 39 in good health and CMV-seronegative. Source material: PBMCs. The chain joins TRBV27 to TRBJ1-4; no clear D. CDR3 in DNA: TGTGCCAGCAGTTTTCAGGCTAATGAAAAACTGTTTTTT. This codes for CASSFQANEKLFF. The variable domain in full, with the rest retrieved from reference TRBV27 and TRBJ1-4, is EAQVTQNPRYLITVTGKKLTVTCSQNMNHEYMSWYRQDPGLGLRQIYYSMNVEVTDKGDVPEGYKVSRKEKRNFPLILESPSPNQTSLYFCASSFQANEKLFFGSGTQLSVL.